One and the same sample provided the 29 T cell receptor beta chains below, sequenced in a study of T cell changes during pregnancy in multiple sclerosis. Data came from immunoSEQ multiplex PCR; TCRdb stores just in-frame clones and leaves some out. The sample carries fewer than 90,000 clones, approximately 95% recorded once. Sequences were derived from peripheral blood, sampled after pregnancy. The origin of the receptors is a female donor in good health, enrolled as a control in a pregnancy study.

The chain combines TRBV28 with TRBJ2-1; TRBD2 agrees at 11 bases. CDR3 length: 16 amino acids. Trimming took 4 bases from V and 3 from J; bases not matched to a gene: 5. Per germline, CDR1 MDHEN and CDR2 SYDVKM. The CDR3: CASSSGTSGNYNEQFF. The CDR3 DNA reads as TGTGCCAGCAGTTCGGGGACTAGCGGAAACTACAATGAGCAGTTCTTC.

The CDR3, as DNA: TGTGCCACCTCGGGGAGCGGTGAAGATACGCAGTATTTT. This codes for CATSGSGEDTQYF. The V gene is TRBV19, the J gene TRBJ2-3; possibly TRBD2 for D (5 bases). The germline V gene has CDR1 LNHDA and CDR2 SQIVND (reference sequence). This CDR3 spans 13 amino acids. The V and J ends lost 10 bases and 5 bases respectively, with 16 bases between them.

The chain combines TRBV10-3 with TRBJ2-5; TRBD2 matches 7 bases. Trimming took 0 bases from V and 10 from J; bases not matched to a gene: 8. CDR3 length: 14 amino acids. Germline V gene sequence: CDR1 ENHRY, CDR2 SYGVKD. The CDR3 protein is CAISESSPGGHQYF. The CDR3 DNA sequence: TGTGCCATCAGTGAGTCCTCCCCGGGGGGTCACCAGTACTTC.

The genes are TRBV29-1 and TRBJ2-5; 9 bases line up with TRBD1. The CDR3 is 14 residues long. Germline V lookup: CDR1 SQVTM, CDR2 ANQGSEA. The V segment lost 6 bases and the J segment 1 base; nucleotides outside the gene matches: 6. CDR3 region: CSVTGTGPQETQYF. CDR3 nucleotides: TGCAGCGTCACCGGGACAGGGCCCCAAGAGACCCAGTACTTC.

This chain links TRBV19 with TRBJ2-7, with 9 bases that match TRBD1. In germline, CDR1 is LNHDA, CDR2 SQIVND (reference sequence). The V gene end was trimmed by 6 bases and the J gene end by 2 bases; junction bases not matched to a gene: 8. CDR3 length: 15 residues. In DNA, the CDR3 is TGTGCCAGTAGACCCTCCGGGACAGGGACCTACGAGCAGTACTTC. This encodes CASRPSGTGTYEQYF. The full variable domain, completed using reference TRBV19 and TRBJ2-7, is DGGITQSPKYLFRKEGQNVTLSCEQNLNHDAMYWYRQDPGQGLRLIYYSQIVNDFQKGDIAEGYSVSREKKESFPLTVTSAQKNPTAFYLCASRPSGTGTYEQYFGPGTRLTVT.

The CDR3 protein is CAWNRTPRNTEAFF. The CDR3 DNA reads TGTGCCTGGAACAGGACACCACGGAACACTGAAGCTTTCTTT. The rearrangement links TRBV30 to TRBJ1-1, with a tentative D call TRBD1 (5 bases). The CDR3 is made up of 14 amino acids. Trimming cost V 4 bases and J 1 base, with 13 bases left between them. The V gene's germline CDR1 is GTSNPN and CDR2 SVGIG (reference sequence).

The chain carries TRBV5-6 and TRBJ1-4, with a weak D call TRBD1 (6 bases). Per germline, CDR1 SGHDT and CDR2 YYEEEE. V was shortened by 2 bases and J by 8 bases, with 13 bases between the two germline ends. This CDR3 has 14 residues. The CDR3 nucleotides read TGTGCCAGCAGCTTTACAGGGAAAGGAGAAAAACTGTTTTTT. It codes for CASSFTGKGEKLFF.

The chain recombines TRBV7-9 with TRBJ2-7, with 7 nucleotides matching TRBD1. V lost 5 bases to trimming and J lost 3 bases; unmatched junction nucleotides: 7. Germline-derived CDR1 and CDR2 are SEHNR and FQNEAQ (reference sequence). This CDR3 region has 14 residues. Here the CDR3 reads CASSPTGALYEQYF. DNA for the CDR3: TGTGCCAGCAGCCCCACAGGGGCCCTCTACGAGCAGTACTTC.

CDR3 in DNA: TGTGCCAGCAGTGAGGAATTCAGGGGCAGCTCCTACAATGAGCAGTTCTTC. It is translated as CASSEEFRGSSYNEQFF. The V and J genes are TRBV6-1 and TRBJ2-1; a possible D gene is TRBD1 (6 bases). CDR3 length: 17 amino acids. From germline, CDR1 is MNHNS and CDR2 SASEGT. Trimming left V 3 bases short and J 0 bases short, with 15 bases between.

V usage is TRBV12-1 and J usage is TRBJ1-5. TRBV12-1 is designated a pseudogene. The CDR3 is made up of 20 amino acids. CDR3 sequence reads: CASSLTPTGFDVYSNQPQHF. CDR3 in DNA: TGTGCCAGCAGCTTGACGCCCACGGGGTTTGATGTCTATAGCAATCAGCCCCAGCATTTT.

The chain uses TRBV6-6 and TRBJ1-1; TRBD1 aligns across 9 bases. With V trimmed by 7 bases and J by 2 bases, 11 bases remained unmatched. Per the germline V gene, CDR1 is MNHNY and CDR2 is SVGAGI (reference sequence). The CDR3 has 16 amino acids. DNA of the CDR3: TGTGCCAGCACTCTGGGACAGGGAAACTTAAACACTGAAGCTTTCTTT. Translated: CASTLGQGNLNTEAFF.

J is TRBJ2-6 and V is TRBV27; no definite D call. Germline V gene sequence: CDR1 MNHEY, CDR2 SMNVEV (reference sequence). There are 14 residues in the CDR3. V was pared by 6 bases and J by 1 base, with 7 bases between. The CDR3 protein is CASSPLSGANVLTF. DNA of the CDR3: TGTGCCAGCAGCCCTCTTTCTGGGGCCAACGTCCTGACTTTC.

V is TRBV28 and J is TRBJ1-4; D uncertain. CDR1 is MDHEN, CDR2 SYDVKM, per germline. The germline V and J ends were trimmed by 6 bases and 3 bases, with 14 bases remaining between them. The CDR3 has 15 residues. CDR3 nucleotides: TGTGCCAGCAGCCCTGCCGGGTCAGCTAATGAAAAACTGTTTTTT. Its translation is CASSPAGSANEKLFF.

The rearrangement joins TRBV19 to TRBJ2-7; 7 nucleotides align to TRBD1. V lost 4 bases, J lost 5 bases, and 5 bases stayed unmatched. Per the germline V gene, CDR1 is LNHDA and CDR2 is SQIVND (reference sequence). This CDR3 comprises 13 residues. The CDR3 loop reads CASSRGRGNEQYF. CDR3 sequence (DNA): TGTGCCAGTAGTAGGGGCAGGGGGAACGAGCAGTACTTC.

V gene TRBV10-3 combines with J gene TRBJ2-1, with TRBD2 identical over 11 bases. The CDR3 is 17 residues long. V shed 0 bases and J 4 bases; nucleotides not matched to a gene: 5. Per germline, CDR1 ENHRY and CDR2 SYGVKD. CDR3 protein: CAISESASGRTYNEQFF. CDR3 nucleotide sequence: TGTGCCATCAGTGAGTCAGCTAGCGGGAGGACATACAATGAGCAGTTCTTC.

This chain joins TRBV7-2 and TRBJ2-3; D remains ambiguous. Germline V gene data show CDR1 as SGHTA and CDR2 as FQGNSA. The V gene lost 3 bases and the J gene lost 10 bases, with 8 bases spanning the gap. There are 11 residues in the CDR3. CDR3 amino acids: CASSFGEPQYF. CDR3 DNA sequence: TGTGCCAGCAGCTTCGGAGAACCGCAGTATTTT.

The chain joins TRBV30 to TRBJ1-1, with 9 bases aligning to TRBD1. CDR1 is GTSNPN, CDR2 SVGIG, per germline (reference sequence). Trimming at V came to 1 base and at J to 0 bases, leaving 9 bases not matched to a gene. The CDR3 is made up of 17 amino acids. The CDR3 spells CAWSAPRDREMNTEAFF. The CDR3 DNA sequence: TGTGCCTGGAGTGCTCCAAGGGACAGGGAAATGAACACTGAAGCTTTCTTT. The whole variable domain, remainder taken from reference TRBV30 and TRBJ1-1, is SQTIHQWPATLVQPVGSPLSLECTVEGTSNPNLYWYRQAAGRGLQLLFYSVGIGQISSEVPQNLSASRPQDRQFILSSKKLLLSDSGFYLCAWSAPRDREMNTEAFFGQGTRLTVV.

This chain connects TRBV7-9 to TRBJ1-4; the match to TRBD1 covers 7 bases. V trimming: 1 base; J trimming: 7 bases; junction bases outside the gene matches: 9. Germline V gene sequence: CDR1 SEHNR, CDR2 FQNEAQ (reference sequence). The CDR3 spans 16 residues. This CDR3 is CASSLEQGRNLEKLFF. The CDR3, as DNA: TGTGCCAGCAGCTTAGAACAGGGGCGGAATCTTGAAAAACTGTTTTTT.

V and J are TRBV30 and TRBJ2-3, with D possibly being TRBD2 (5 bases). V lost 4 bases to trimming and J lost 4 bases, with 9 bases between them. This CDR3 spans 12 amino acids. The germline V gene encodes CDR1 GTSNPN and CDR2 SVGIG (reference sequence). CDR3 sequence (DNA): TGTGCCTGGACCCTACTAGCAGATACGCAGTATTTT. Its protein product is CAWTLLADTQYF.

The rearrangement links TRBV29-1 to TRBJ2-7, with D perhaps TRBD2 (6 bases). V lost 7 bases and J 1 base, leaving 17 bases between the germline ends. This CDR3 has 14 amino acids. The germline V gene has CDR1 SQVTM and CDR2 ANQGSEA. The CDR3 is CSAASSARSYEQYF. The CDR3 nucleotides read TGCAGCGCGGCCTCTAGCGCGCGGTCCTACGAGCAGTACTTC.

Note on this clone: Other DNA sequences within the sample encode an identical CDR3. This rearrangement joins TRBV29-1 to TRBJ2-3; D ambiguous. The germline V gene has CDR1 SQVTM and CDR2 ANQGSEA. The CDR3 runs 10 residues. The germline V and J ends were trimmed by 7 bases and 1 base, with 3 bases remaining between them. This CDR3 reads CSAGTDTQYF. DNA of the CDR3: TGCAGCGCGGGCACAGATACGCAGTATTTT.

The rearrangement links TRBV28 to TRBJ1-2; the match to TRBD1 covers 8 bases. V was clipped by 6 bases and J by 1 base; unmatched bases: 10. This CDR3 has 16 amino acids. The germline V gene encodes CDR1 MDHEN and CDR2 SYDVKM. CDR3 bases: TGTGCCAGCAGCCTCTCCGGGACAGGACTTAACTATGGCTACACCTTC. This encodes CASSLSGTGLNYGYTF.

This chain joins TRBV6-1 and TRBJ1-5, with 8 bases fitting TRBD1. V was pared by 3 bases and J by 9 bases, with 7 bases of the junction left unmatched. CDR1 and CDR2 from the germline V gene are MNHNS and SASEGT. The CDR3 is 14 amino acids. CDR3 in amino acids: CASSDGQGPRPQHF. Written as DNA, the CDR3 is TGTGCCAGCAGTGACGGACAGGGACCCCGGCCCCAGCATTTT.

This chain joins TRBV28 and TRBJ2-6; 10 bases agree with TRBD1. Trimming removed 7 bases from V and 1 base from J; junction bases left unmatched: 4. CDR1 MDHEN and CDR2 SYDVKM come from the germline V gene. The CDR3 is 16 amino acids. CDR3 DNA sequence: TGTGCCAGCATTGGACAGGGGGAGTCTGGGGCCAACGTCCTGACTTTC. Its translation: CASIGQGESGANVLTF. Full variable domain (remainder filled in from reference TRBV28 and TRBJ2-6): DVKVTQSSRYLVKRTGEKVFLECVQDMDHENMFWYRQDPGLGLRLIYFSYDVKMKEKGDIPEGYSVSREKKERFSLILESASTNQTSMYLCASIGQGESGANVLTFGAGSRLTVL.

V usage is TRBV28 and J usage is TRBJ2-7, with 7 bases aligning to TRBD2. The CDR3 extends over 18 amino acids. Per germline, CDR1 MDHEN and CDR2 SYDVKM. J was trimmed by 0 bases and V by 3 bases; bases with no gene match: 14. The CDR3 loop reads CASSFESPSGYYSYEQYF. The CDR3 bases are TGTGCCAGCAGTTTCGAGTCCCCTAGCGGATACTACTCCTACGAGCAGTACTTC.

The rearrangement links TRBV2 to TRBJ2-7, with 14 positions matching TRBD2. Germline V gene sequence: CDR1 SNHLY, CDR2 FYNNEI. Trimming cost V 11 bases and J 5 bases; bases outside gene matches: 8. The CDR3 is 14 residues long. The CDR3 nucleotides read TGTGCCCGGGCTGGGACTAGCGGGAGCCACGAGCAGTACTTC. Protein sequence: CARAGTSGSHEQYF.

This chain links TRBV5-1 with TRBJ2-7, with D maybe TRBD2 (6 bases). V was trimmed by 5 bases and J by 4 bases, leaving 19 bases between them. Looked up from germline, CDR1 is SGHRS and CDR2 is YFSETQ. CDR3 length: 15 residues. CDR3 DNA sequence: TGCGCCAGCAGGGCATTCGTGGGAGGCCCATACGAGCAGTACTTC. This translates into CASRAFVGGPYEQYF. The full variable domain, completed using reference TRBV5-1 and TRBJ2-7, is KAGVTQTPRYLIKTRGQQVTLSCSPISGHRSVSWYQQTPGQGLQFLFEYFSETQRNKGNFPGRFSGRQFSNSRSEMNVSTLELGDSALYLCASRAFVGGPYEQYFGPGTRLTVT.

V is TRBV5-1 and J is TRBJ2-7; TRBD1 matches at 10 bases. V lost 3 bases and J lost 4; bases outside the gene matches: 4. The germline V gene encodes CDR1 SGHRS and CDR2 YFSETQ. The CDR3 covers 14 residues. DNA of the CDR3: TGCGCCAGCAGCTCGACAGGGGGCTCGTACGAGCAGTACTTC. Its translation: CASSSTGGSYEQYF.

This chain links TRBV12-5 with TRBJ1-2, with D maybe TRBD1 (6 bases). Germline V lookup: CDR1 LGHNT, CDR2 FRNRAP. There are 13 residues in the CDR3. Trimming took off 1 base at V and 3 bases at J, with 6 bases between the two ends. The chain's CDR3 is CASGLGQDYGYTF. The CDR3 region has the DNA TGTGCTAGTGGTTTGGGACAGGACTATGGCTACACCTTC.